One T cell receptor (beta chain) is described in this entry. Its antigen remains unidentified. No qualities accompany the bases; no much larger clone lies one base away. The data stem from a study of cytomegalovirus exposure and HLA in healthy donors listed by TCRdb under 2017. About the study as a whole: An earlier analysis of approximately 550 of the donors reported 250 to 350 Gb of sequence data and more than 90 million unique TCR beta sequences from about 200 million T cells. Approximately 300 gigabases of sequencing data and around 80 million unique TCR sequences made up an early release that covered several hundred HLA-typed donors. Of the approximately 400 genotyped donors, approximately 83% fell in the genetic ancestry cluster associated with self-reported Caucasian donors. The aim of the study was to test whether cataloging public T cell receptors could identify signatures of past pathogen exposure. The study profiled the T cell repertoires of approximately 700 subjects by immunosequencing and related them to cytomegalovirus serostatus. In addition to the first cohort of 650 to 800 subjects, a separate validation cohort of 120 different subjects was used. High-throughput TCR immunosequencing, statistical association of individual TCRs with disease status, and machine learning were combined to predict cytomegalovirus infection status. In a later analysis, previously published TCR beta repertoires from about 640 donors were re-analyzed and high-resolution HLA genotyping was added so that TCR occurrence patterns could be studied. In the later analysis, no new phenotypic data were used to find candidate immune exposures; instead, reliance was placed on TCR beta sequences and their occurrence across donors. An earlier analysis of about 600 of the donors used high-throughput TCR beta sequencing to judge whether each TCR beta V gene segment behaved as functional or pseudogenic. Donor age, sex, ethnicity and CMV serostatus were compiled together with the repertoire data. In a later genetic analysis, genome-wide SNP genotypes for about 65% of the 666 donors were used, and that subset was treated as a discovery cohort. All discovery cohort repertoires had been generated on a single sequencing platform. Both class I and class II loci were covered by HLA typing, at four-digit resolution. Typing coverage differed by locus: A, B, C, DRB1 and DQB1 were typed in roughly 620-640 donors, DQA1 in about 550, DPA1 in some 610, and DPB1 in 472. About 5 DR-DQ haplotypes were handled as single units for association and clustering, since linkage in the cohort was strong. Among about 410 genotyped donors of the cohort, an average of around 240,000 unique TCR beta nucleotide sequences was sequenced per donor, of which 15% to 20% were non-productive.

Trimming takes 1 base off V and 7 bases off J; junction bases not matched to a gene: 8. The CDR3 sequence holds 16 residues, the cysteine and phenylalanine included. The only DNA kept is the CDR3, 48 bases in frame from the first base. According to the germline V gene, CDR1 reads SGHVS and CDR2 reads FNYEAQ. The cohort consisted of some 670 healthy bone marrow donors. All cohort members were sampled while nominally healthy, although unrecorded immune exposures were likely present. The donor tested CMV seropositive, placing the donor among the 290 or so seropositive members of the cohort. A peripheral blood sample was provided by each donor, and peripheral blood mononuclear cells were used for TCR beta sequencing. Genomic DNA extraction from the blood cell samples was performed with the Qiagen DNeasy Blood Extraction Kit. The library relied on the immunoSEQ multiplex PCR assay. For the multiplex PCR, a mixture combining 60 forward primers for TCR Vbeta segments and 13 reverse primers for TCR Jbeta segments was used. A multiplex PCR assay on genomic DNA amplified the CDR3 region of rearranged TCR beta genes. The amplified TCR beta libraries were sequenced on the Illumina HiSeq System as 87-base-pair reads. As for how the authors treated the data: In a later analysis, 80 million or so unique TCR beta chains were counted across the 500 to 700 repertoires, and around 10 million of these chains were shared by at least two donors. A nearest-neighbor algorithm error-corrected the raw reads and collapsed the reads into unique sequences, merging closely related sequences to remove PCR and sequencing errors. V, D and J gene segments were assigned by aligning CDR3 sequences to IMGT reference sequences. Each retained sequence needed at least a six-nucleotide match to both a V gene segment and a J gene segment. Rearrangements were called productive when the CDR3 lacked stop codons and stayed in frame with V and J; all others were non-productive. Following IMGT convention, CDR3 was defined as the stretch from the second conserved V-encoded cysteine to the conserved J-encoded phenylalanine. Sequences without an unambiguous match to a single V gene segment were excluded from the earlier analysis of 450 to 750 of the donors. In an earlier analysis of 500 to 750 of the donors, V segments were called functional above 56.7% productive rearrangements and were called segregating when the between-donor standard deviation exceeded 5%. A statistical classification framework was built for diagnosing cytomegalovirus status from the catalog of TCR beta chain sequences. In a later analysis, V and J genes were assigned by comparing TCR nucleotide sequences against IMGT/GENE-DB human TR gene sequences. The TCRdist pipeline was used in a later analysis to assign CDR3 sequences and most-parsimonious VDJ recombination scenarios. In a later analysis, each TCR beta chain was defined by its CDR3 amino acid sequence together with its V-gene family, and reads without a unique V-gene family were excluded. As a way to deal with suspected cross-contamination and a sequencing artifact, a later analysis dropped more than 500 nucleotide sequences that were highly shared and had low generation probability. A later analysis calculated a clonal expansion index for each public chain from normalized within-repertoire ranks of inferred template counts. In a later analysis, generation probabilities were computed with a VDJ recombination model fitted to out-of-frame rearrangements, and the resulting probabilities were checked against IGoR. A later analysis scored TCR-TCR, TCR-HLA and TCR-CMV co-occurrence with hypergeometric tests, applying a repertoire-size bias correction to TCR pairs. To estimate false discovery rates, a later analysis permuted the HLA or CMV assignments 20 times. A later analysis grouped co-occurring TCRs with DBSCAN, adding TCRdist sequence similarity when clustering within HLA-allele-positive subsets. Repertoires with fewer than 30,000 or more than 120,000 public chains, plus five repertoires with anomalous nucleotide sharing, were excluded from co-occurrence clustering. In TCRdb, the immuneACCESS table is reduced to in-frame sequences with V and J assigned. These tables do not hold every clone; where another copy was compared, an unresolved V gene accounts for under half, and the others remain unexplained. For V, J and clone size, that table is used; D and trimming come from the DNA. This sample holds 100,000 to 150,000 clones; roughly 68% were observed only once. The ten biggest clones cover about 4% of the sample.

What the study reported, not specific to this receptor: Because counts were too low, about 15 rarely observed V segments, including chromosome 9 orphons, were left out of the earlier analysis of some 600 of the donors. At a false discovery rate of 0.05, a later analysis linked under 20,000 TCR beta sequences to specific HLA alleles. In a later genetic analysis, a missense DCLRE1C variant was associated with V-gene and J-gene trimming of TCR beta chains, and the association was replicated in an independent cohort. Across donors, most TCR sequences were observed very rarely, whereas some public TCRs were present in many individuals. A cluster of highly shared sequence variants was judged likely to represent a technical artifact of the sequencing pipeline. In the study, around 150 TCR beta chains were listed as associated with cytomegalovirus. In this cohort, only TCR beta chains were sequenced, and detectable features were limited by the absence of alpha or paired-chain data. According to a later genetic analysis, donors in an Asian-associated ancestry cluster had fewer N-insertions in productive TCRs than the roughly 670-donor mean. In a later analysis, HLA-associated TCR beta chains showed more clonal expansion and lower generation probabilities than non-associated chains that were equally common. A later analysis reported that several top co-occurrence clusters appeared linked to parvovirus B19, influenza, CMV and Epstein-Barr virus. A further reported finding was that TCR beta sequences accurately predicted the HLA-A and HLA-B alleles for most subjects in the first cohort. For the cohort, immune exposure information was limited to CMV serostatus. In both the original and validation cohorts, the classifier was reported to diagnose cytomegalovirus status with high specificity and sensitivity. Presence/absence analyses assumed roughly uniform sequencing depth across donors, an assumption that may not hold. Because HLA typing was unavailable for some donors at each locus, only the typed subset was used in association tests. Linkage disequilibrium might explain the correlated functional status among segregating V segments, but an unknown experimental factor could not be ruled out. In a later analysis, the rate of TCR association differed among HLA loci, with DRB1 alleles having the most associated TCRs and HLA-C alleles having the fewest. When HLA alleles, especially DR and DQ, strongly co-occurred, attributing TCR associations to individual alleles was difficult. In vitro tests confirmed that a few of the cytomegalovirus-associated TCR beta chains recognize cytomegalovirus antigens. In an earlier analysis of around 500 of the donors, most TCR beta V segments appeared in productive rearrangements about 87% or about 30% of the time, broadly matching IMGT annotations. Some IMGT-functional V segments, including TRBV6-2 and TRBV6-3, could not be told apart with the 87-base-pair reads, so those segments were excluded. According to the authors, the approach could potentially be generalized to other disease states and immunological phenotypes. According to a later analysis, most CMV-associated TCR beta chains appeared to be HLA-restricted, and the HLA associations seemed to be driven largely by CMV exposure.

The sample taken for sequencing was PBMCs. The rearranged segments are TRBV7-6 and TRBJ1-2; 11 middle bases align to TRBD1. The sequence was obtained from a woman aged 45 to 65 in good health and CMV-seropositive. The CDR3 protein: CASSLGAGTGGCGYTF. The nucleotide sequence is given as TGTGCCAGCAGCTTAGGGGCCGGGACAGGGGGTTGTGGCTACACCTTC.